The 2 T cell receptor beta chains reported below all come from one sample, sequenced in a study of shared clonotypes between healthy human individuals. Repertoires were generated with immunoSEQ multiplex PCR, while TCRdb's copy carries only in-frame clones and drops some. Here the sample spans around 1,100,000 clones, around three quarters being singletons. The specimen was memory CD4+ T cells from PBMCs. Subset reported: CD45RA-negative fraction. The origin of the receptors is a man between 18 and 29 years old in good health. Some clones in this sample may be carry-over from other donors' samples.

The chain uses TRBV7-9 and TRBJ1-4; no definite D call. The CDR3 sequence is 15 residues long. The V gene's germline CDR1 is SEHNR and CDR2 FQNEAQ (reference sequence). The ends were cut back, 6 bases at V and 4 bases at J, with 15 bases in the middle. The CDR3 is CASRQEGSLNEKLFF. Written as DNA, the CDR3 is TGTGCCAGCAGGCAGGAAGGGTCCCTTAATGAAAAACTGTTTTTT.

The V call is TRBV5-8, the J call TRBJ2-4; TRBD2 might be the D (6 bases). Germline CDR1 reads SGHTS; CDR2 reads YDEGEE. The CDR3 is 15 amino acids. V was trimmed by 1 base and J by 4 bases, leaving 12 bases between them. The DNA of the CDR3 is TGTGCCAGCAGCTTGATCGGGGGAGTTAAAAACATTCAGTACTTC. Its protein is CASSLIGGVKNIQYF.